The T cell receptor beta chain under discussion was sequenced for a study of blood T cell repertoires in COVID-19. Turning to the study itself: PBMCs, B-cell-depleted T cells, or T cells were the source of the cDNA or gDNA that made up the material.

Original processing notes: Reference gene primer amplification in the assay estimated nucleated cell counts. The assay was immunoSEQ multiplex PCR, and TCRdb's table has in-frame clones only and misses some. For V, J and clone size, that table is used; D and trimming come from the DNA. In the table there are roughly 190,000 clones, 80% to 85% of which are singletons. The CDR3 runs 15 residues. Trimming cost V 0 bases and J 7 bases; bases outside gene matches: 6. Germline V gene data show CDR1 as GTSNPN and CDR2 as SVGIG (reference sequence). A few counts support this clone. The TCR was taken from a human donor with acute or convalescent COVID-19. The donor label of this sample is uncertain. The rearrangement links TRBV30 to TRBJ2-1; TRBD2 agrees at 10 bases. The sample consisted of peripheral blood. CDR3 DNA sequence: TGTGCCTGGAGTGTTTCCAGCGGGGGGGTGAATGAGCAGTTCTTC. This encodes CAWSVSSGGVNEQFF.